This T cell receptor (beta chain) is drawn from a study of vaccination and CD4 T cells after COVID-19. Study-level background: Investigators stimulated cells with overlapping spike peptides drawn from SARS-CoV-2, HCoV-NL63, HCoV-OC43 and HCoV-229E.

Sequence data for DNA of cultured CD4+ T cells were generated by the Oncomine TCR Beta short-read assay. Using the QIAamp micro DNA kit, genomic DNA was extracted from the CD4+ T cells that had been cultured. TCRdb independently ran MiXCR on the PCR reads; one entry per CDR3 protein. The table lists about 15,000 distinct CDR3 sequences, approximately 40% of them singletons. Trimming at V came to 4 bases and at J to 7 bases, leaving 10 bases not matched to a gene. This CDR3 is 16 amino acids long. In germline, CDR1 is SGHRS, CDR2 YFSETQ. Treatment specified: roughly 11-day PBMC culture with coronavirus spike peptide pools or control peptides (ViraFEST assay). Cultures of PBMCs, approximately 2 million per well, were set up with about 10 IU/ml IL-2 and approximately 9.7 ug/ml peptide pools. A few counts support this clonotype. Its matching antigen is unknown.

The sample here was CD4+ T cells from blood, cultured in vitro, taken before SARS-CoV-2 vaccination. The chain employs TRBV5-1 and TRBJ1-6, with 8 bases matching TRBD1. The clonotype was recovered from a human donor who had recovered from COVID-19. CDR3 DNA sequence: TGCGCCAGCAGCCGAAGCGGGACAGGCCAGAATTCACCCCTCCACTTT. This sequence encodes CASSRSGTGQNSPLHF.